This TCR beta chain was captured by sequencing in a study of CD8 T cells in Susac syndrome. The CDR3 is made up of 14 amino acids. V was trimmed by 6 bases and J by 0 bases, leaving 12 bases between them. Germline V gives CDR1 SQVTM, CDR2 ANQGSEA. Points on this clonotype: What it recognizes is unknown.

Each multiple sclerosis control was a treatment-naive patient with relapsing-remitting disease that was either stable or active. Bulk CD8+ and CD4+ cells came from magnetic negative isolation; CD8+ TEMRA by FACS. Reverse transcription of roughly 0.45 to 1 ug RNA was performed with random hexamers. Amplification of TCR beta CDR3 used immunoSEQ multiplex PCR across 54 Vbeta and 13 Jbeta. A single record per CDR3 protein comes from TCRdb applying MiXCR to the immunoSEQ multiplex PCR reads. The repertoire has 170,000 or so distinct CDR3 sequences, 90% to 95% of them found once; the top ten carry about 0.16%. Study-wide points: The study admitted that it had a relatively small number of individuals in its TCR sequencing and HLA analysis.

This TCR was sampled from a human donor with multiple sclerosis. The V call is TRBV29-1, the J call TRBJ2-1; D is uncertain. The sequencing sample was made of CD8+ T cells from PBMCs. The CDR3 region has the DNA TGCAGCGTGGGTAGGACGAGCTCCTACAATGAGCAGTTCTTC. Its translation is CSVGRTSSYNEQFF.